The source of this TCR beta chain is a study of blood T cell repertoires in COVID-19. Using immunoSEQ multiplex PCR, the repertoire was profiled, and TCRdb retains in-frame clones only, with some absent. The data hold about 73,000 clones, with around 88% observed a single time. The V gene's germline CDR1 is SNHLY and CDR2 FYNNEI. The CDR3 covers 16 residues. The ends were cut back, 4 bases at V and 4 bases at J, with 17 bases in the middle. This receptor was obtained from a man aged 50-60 years with active COVID-19. The specimen was peripheral blood. The V call is TRBV2, the J call TRBJ1-3; D is unresolved. This CDR3 is CASSAGRDAAGNTIYF. CDR3 nucleotide sequence: TGTGCCAGCAGTGCGGGGAGGGATGCCGCCGGAAACACCATATATTTT. Full variable domain (outside the CDR3, taken from reference TRBV2 and TRBJ1-3): EPEVTQTPSHQVTQMGQEVILRCVPISNHLYFYWYRQILGQKVEFLVSFYNNEISEKSEIFDDQFSVERPDGSNFTLKIRSTKLEDSAMYFCASSAGRDAAGNTIYFGEGSWLTVV.